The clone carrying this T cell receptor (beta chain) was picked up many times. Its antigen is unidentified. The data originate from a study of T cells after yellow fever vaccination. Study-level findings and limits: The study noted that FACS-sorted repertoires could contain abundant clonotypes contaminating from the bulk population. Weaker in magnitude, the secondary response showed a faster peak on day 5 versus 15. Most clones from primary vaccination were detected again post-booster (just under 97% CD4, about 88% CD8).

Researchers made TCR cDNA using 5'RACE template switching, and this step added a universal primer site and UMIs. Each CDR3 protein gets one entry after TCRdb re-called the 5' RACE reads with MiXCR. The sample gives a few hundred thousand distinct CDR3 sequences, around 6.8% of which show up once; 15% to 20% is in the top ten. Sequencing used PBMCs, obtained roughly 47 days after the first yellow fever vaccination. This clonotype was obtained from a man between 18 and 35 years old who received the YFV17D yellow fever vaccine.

CDR3 protein: CASSWNDGSYGYTF. The DNA for the CDR3 is TGTGCCAGCAGCTGGAATGACGGATCCTATGGCTACACCTTC. V and J are TRBV3-1 and TRBJ1-2, with D uncertain. The CDR3 runs 14 residues. The V gene lost 5 bases and the J gene lost 4 bases, with 14 bases spanning the gap. Germline V gene sequence: CDR1 LGHDT, CDR2 YNNKEL (reference sequence).